This TCR beta chain was identified in a study of response to subunit inactivated influenza vaccine. This clonotype was counted ten times or more. TCRdb passed the RT-PCR reads through MiXCR, listing each CDR3 protein once. Among hundreds of thousands of distinct CDR3 sequences listed, approximately 14% were seen once. This material consisted of PBMCs from blood, taken about 12 days after vaccination. This receptor was obtained from a man over 45 who received an inactivated influenza vaccine.

The CDR3 sequence: CASSLSVGGTQYF. The CDR3 region has the DNA TGTGCCAGCAGTTTATCTGTAGGGGGTACGCAGTATTTT. The chain uses TRBV27 and TRBJ2-3, with a possible D match to TRBD1 (6 bases). CDR3 length equals 13 residues. With 0 bases removed from V and 8 bases from J, the gap between germline ends came to 9 bases. Germline CDR1 reads MNHEY; CDR2 reads SMNVEV (reference sequence).